This T cell receptor (beta chain) was sequenced in a study of glioma-infiltrating T cells. Findings and limits, study-wide: Non-neoplastic patients had below-expected tissue-blood divergence, while all gliomas exceeded expectation. Tissue and blood shared very few CDR3 sequences.

TCR alpha and beta CDR3 regions were amplified from RNA using iRepertoire nested multiplex PCR. Input was about 95-400 ng of tissue mRNA or PBMC total RNA. Using its own MiXCR run on the multiplex PCR reads, TCRdb lists one record per CDR3 protein. The sample holds 150,000 or so distinct CDR3 sequences, roughly two fifths seen once. Of note for this clonotype: Its target is unknown.

The CDR3 totals 13 residues. In germline, CDR1 is SQVTM, CDR2 ANQGSEA. V lost 4 bases and J lost 5, with 14 bases in between. This clonotype was obtained from a human donor with low-grade glioma or glioblastoma, undergoing nonglioma brain surgery, or in good health (not recorded which). The rearrangement uses TRBV29-1 and TRBJ1-1; D uncertain. The sequenced sample consisted of glioma tissue, nonneoplastic brain tissue, or PBMCs (not recorded which). The CDR3 loop is CSVATNAKTEAFF. The CDR3 coding sequence is TGCAGCGTTGCCACAAACGCTAAAACTGAAGCTTTCTTT.